One and the same sample provided the 5 T cell receptor beta chains below, sequenced in a study of blood T cell repertoires in COVID-19. TCRdb keeps only in-frame clones here, not all; method: immunoSEQ multiplex PCR. The profile shows about 210,000 clones, about 88% of them singletons. The sequencing sample was made of peripheral blood. The receptors were sampled from a man between 40 and 49 years old with acute or convalescent COVID-19.

The chain recombines TRBV12-3 or TRBV12-4 with TRBJ1-2, with a weak D call TRBD1 (5 bases). V was pared by 0 bases and J by 8 bases, with 10 bases between. The CDR3 covers 13 residues. DNA of the CDR3: TGTGCCAGCAGTTTAGCCGGGGGAGGAGGCTACACCTTC. This gives the protein CASSLAGGGGYTF.

The chain links TRBV5-1 to TRBJ2-1; D is undetermined. Per the germline V gene, CDR1 is SGHRS and CDR2 is YFSETQ. CDR3 length: 15 amino acids. Trimming cost V 0 bases and J 0 bases, with 7 bases left between them. CDR3 sequence: CASSLVSSSYNEQFF. Written as DNA, the CDR3 is TGCGCCAGCAGCTTGGTCTCCAGCTCCTACAATGAGCAGTTCTTC. Based on the CDR3 plus reference TRBV5-1 and TRBJ2-1, the full variable domain is KAGVTQTPRYLIKTRGQQVTLSCSPISGHRSVSWYQQTPGQGLQFLFEYFSETQRNKGNFPGRFSGRQFSNSRSEMNVSTLELGDSALYLCASSLVSSSYNEQFFGPGTRLTVL.

This chain joins TRBV19 and TRBJ1-4, with 9 bases that match TRBD1. The CDR3 runs to 15 residues. Germline loops: CDR1 LNHDA, CDR2 SQIVND (reference sequence). Trimming took 6 bases from V and 2 from J; bases not matched to a gene: 4. The CDR3 sequence is CASSLGQGTNEKLFF. As DNA, the CDR3 is TGTGCCAGTAGCCTCGGACAGGGGACTAATGAAAAACTGTTTTTT.

This clone was detected once. The gene calls are TRBV30 and TRBJ1-6, with 7 bases fitting TRBD1. CDR1 is GTSNPN and CDR2 is SVGIG in the germline V gene (reference sequence). The CDR3 has 16 amino acids. After removal of 0 bases from V and 6 bases from J, the junction contained 8 bases not matched to a gene. The CDR3 DNA reads TGTGCCTGGAGTGTATCGGGCACAGGGGCTAATTCACCCCTCCACTTT. Its protein product is CAWSVSGTGANSPLHF.

The genes are TRBV11-3 and TRBJ1-2; D remains unclear. The V end lost 1 base, the J end lost 4 bases, and 7 bases lay between the germline ends. The CDR3 has 13 amino acids. The germline CDR1 and CDR2 sequences are SGHNT and YENEEA. Here the CDR3 DNA reads TGTGCCAGCAGCTTAGCGTTCTGCTATGGCTACACCTTC. Residues: CASSLAFCYGYTF.